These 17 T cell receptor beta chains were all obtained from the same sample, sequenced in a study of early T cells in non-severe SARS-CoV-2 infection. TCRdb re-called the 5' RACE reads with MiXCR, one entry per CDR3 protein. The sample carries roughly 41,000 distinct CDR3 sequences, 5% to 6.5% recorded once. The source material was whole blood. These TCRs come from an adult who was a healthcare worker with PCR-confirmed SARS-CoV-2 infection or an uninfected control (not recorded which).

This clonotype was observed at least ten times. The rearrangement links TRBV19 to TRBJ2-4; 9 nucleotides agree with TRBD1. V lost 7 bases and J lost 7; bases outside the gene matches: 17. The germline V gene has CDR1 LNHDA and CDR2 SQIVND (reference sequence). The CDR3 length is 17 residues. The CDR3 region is CASTPIGTTGGKNIQYF. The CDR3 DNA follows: TGTGCCAGTACCCCAATTGGGACCACAGGGGGCAAGAACATTCAGTACTTC.

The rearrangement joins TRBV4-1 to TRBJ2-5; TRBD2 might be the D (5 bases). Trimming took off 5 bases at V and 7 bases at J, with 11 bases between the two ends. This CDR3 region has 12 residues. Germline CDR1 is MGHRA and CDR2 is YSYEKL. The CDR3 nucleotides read TGCGCCAGCAGCTTACTAGGAACGACCCAGTACTTC. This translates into CASSLLGTTQYF.

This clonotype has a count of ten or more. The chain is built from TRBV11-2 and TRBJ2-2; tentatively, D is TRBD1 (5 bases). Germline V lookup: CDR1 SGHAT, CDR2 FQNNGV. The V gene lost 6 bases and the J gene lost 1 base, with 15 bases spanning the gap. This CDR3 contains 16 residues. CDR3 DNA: TGTGCCAGCAGTTTCCAGCCTACAGGGAACACCGGGGAGCTGTTTTTT. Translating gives CASSFQPTGNTGELFF.

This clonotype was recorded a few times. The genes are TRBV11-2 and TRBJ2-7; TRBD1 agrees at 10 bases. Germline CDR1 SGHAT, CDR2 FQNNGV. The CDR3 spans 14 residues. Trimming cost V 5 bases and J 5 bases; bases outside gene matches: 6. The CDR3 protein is CASSIRQGADEQYF. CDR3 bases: TGTGCCAGCAGCATAAGACAGGGGGCTGACGAGCAGTACTTC.

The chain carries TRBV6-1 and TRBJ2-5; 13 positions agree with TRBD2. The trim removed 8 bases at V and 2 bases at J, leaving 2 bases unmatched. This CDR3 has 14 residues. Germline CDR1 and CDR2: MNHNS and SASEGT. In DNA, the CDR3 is TGTGCCAGCTGGGGACTAGCGGGACAAGAGACCCAGTACTTC. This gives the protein CASWGLAGQETQYF.

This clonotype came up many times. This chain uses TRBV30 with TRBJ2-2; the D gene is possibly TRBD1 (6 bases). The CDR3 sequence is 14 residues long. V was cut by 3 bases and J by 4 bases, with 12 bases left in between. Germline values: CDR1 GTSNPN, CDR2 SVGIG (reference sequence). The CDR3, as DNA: TGTGCCTGGAGCACGGGACACTTCACCGGGGAGCTGTTTTTT. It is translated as CAWSTGHFTGELFF.

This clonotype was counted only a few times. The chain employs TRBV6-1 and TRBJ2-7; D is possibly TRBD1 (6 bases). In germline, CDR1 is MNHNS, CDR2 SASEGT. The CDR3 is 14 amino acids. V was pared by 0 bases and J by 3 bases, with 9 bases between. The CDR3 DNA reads TGTGCCAGCAGTGAAGCTGGACAGATCTACGAGCAGTACTTC. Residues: CASSEAGQIYEQYF.

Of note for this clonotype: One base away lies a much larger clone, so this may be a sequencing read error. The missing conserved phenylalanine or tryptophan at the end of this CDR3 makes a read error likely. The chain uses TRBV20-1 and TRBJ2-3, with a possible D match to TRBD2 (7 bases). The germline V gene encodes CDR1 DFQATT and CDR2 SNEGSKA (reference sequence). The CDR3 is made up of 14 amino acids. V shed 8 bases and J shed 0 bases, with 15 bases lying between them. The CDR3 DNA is TGCAGTACCCTAGGGGGGGTGAGCACAGATACGCAGTATTAT. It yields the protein CSTLGGVSTDTQYY.

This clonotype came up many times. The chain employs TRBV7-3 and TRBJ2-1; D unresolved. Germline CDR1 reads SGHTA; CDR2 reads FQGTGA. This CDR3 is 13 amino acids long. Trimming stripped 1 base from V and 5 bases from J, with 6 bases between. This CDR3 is CASSLNSHNEQFF. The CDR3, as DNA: TGTGCCAGCAGCTTAAACAGCCACAATGAGCAGTTCTTC.

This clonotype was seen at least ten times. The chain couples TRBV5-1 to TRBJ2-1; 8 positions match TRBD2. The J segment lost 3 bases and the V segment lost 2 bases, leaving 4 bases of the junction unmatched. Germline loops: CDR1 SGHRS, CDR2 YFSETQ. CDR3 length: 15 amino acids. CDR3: CASSFLSGGYNEQFF. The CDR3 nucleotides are TGCGCCAGCAGCTTTTTGAGCGGGGGCTACAATGAGCAGTTCTTC. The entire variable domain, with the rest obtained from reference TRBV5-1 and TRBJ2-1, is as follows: KAGVTQTPRYLIKTRGQQVTLSCSPISGHRSVSWYQQTPGQGLQFLFEYFSETQRNKGNFPGRFSGRQFSNSRSEMNVSTLELGDSALYLCASSFLSGGYNEQFFGPGTRLTVL.

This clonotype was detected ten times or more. CDR3 region: CASSLRAGFNQPQHF. CDR3 DNA sequence: TGTGCCAGCAGCTTAAGGGCGGGTTTCAATCAGCCCCAGCATTTT. The rearrangement uses TRBV7-8 and TRBJ1-5, with unresolved D. The CDR3 length is 15 residues. CDR1 SGHVS and CDR2 FQNEAQ come from the germline V gene. The V end lost 2 bases, the J end lost 3 bases, and 11 bases lay between the germline ends.

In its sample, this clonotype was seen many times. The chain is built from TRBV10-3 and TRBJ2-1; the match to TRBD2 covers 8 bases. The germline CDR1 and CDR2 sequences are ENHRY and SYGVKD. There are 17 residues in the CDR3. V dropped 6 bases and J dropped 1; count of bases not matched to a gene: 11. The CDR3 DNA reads TGTGCCATCAGCGATGGTGGGAGCGGGAGATCCTACAATGAGCAGTTCTTC. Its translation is CAISDGGSGRSYNEQFF.

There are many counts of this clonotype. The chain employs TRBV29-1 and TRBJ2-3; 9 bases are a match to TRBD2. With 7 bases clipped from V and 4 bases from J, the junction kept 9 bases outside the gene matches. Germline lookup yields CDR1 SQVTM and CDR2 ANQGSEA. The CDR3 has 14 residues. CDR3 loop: CSARNSGGPDTQYF. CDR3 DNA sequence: TGCAGCGCCCGGAACAGCGGGGGGCCAGATACGCAGTATTTT.

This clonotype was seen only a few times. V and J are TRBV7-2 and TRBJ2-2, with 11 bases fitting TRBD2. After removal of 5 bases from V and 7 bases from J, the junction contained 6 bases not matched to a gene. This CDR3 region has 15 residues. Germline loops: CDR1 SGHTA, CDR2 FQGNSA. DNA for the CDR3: TGTGCCAGCAGCCCCCCGGGACTAGCGGTCGGGGAGCTGTTTTTT. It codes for CASSPPGLAVGELFF.

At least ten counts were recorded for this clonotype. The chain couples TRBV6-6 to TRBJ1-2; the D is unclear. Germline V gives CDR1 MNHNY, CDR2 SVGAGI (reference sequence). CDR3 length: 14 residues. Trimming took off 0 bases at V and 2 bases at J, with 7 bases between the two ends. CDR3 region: CASSYSGGNYGYTF. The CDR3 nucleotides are TGTGCCAGCAGTTACTCGGGCGGGAACTATGGCTACACCTTC.

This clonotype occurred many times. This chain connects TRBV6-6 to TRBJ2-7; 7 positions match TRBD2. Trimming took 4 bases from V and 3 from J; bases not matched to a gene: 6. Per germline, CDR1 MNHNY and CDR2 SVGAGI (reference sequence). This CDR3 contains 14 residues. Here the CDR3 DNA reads TGTGCCAGCAGTTCCCATCGGACTAGCTACGAGCAGTACTTC. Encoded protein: CASSSHRTSYEQYF.

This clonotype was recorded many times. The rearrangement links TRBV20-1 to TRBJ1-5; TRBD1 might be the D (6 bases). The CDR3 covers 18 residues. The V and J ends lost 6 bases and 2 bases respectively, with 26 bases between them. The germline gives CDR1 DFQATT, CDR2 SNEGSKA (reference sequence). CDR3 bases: TGCAGTGCAAGTCCACAGGGAATGTCAGCACGAGGCAATCAGCCCCAGCATTTT. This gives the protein CSASPQGMSARGNQPQHF.